Below, one TCR beta chain is given with its context. This clone was recorded a few times. Its antigen target is currently unknown. Per-base qualities were not stored, and no clone one base away is much larger. The CDR3, cysteine through phenylalanine, is 14 amino acids long. Only CDR3 DNA is held: 42 bases, read in frame from base 1. The junction shows trimming of 10 bases on V and 4 bases on J, and the gene matches do not reach 10 bases of it. CDR1 and CDR2 are drawn from the germline V gene: KGHDR, SFDVKD. The QIAamp DNA FFPE kit was used to extract genomic DNA from formalin-fixed paraffin-embedded autopsy tissue. The immunoSEQ bias-controlled multiplex PCR was used to amplify TCRbeta CDR3 regions, which were then sequenced at high throughput. As for the authors' bioinformatics: CDR3 sequences were collapsed and filtered by the immunoSEQ vendor pipeline to quantify abundance and frequency of each unique TCRbeta CDR3. Using a 90% global sequence identity threshold, CD-HIT clustered dominant CDR3 amino acid sequences together with SARS-CoV-2-specific ImmuneCODE TCRbeta sequences. Clones were classed as hyperexpanded at frequencies of 0.1 to 1 and as large at frequencies of 0.01 to 0.1. MiXCR was used to confirm CDR3 amino acid sequences and V and J gene assignments of dominant clones. The R stringdist package was used to compute Levenshtein distances between the patient clonotypes and the ImmuneCODE hits. Not all clones reach the TCRdb copy of this immuneACCESS table, which keeps in-frame sequences only. Checked studies attribute under half of the gap to unresolved V genes and leave the rest unexplained. Clone size and the V and J calls come from that table; the DNA yielded D and trimming. The sample table contains 9,500 to 12,000 clones; only one count was recorded for around 89% of them. Jointly, the top ten make up more than 2% of the sample.

The sample belongs to a study of T cell repertoires in MIS-A myocarditis (dated by TCRdb to 2021 to 2024). The receptor chain draws on TRBV24-1 and TRBJ2-3; 7 bases in between match TRBD2. The receptor was derived from a man aged 18 to 30 with fulminant myocarditis from multisystem inflammatory syndrome in adults (MIS-A) after COVID-19. The specimen sequenced was thoracic lymph node tissue obtained at autopsy. This receptor has the CDR3 CATGPGGASDTQYF. The DNA reads TGTGCCACAGGACCGGGAGGAGCTTCAGATACGCAGTATTTT.